Presented here are 11 T cell receptor beta chains from one specimen sequenced in a study of cytomegalovirus exposure and HLA in healthy donors. The PCR was carried out with 60 Vbeta primers and 13 Jbeta primers. Assay used: immunoSEQ multiplex PCR; TCRdb lists only in-frame clones, some missing. The table lists 200,000 to 250,000 clones, about 84% of them singletons, with about 1.2% in the top ten. Source material: PBMCs. The receptors derive from a human donor in good health.

The chain employs TRBV2 and TRBJ2-1, with a tentative D call TRBD2 (6 bases). Germline V lookup: CDR1 SNHLY, CDR2 FYNNEI. The CDR3 totals 14 residues. V dropped 3 bases and J dropped 7 bases, with 13 bases sitting between them. The CDR3 coding sequence is TGTGCCAGCAGTGAGGCTGGCGCGGGGAATGAGCAGTTCTTC. This codes for CASSEAGAGNEQFF.

V is TRBV5-1 and J is TRBJ2-1; TRBD2 agrees at 11 bases. The trim removed 0 bases at V and 8 bases at J, leaving 10 bases unmatched. The CDR3 runs to 17 residues. Germline V gene lookup returns CDR1 SGHRS and CDR2 YFSETQ. CDR3 coding DNA: TGCGCCAGCAGCTTGGTGGGTCTAGCGGGAGGTGGCGATGAGCAGTTCTTC. Translating gives CASSLVGLAGGGDEQFF.

The chain uses TRBV9 and TRBJ2-4; possible D gene TRBD2, 6 bases. V was trimmed by 0 bases and J by 0 bases, leaving 10 bases between them. Germline-derived CDR1 and CDR2 are SGDLS and YYNGEE. The CDR3 covers 16 residues. The CDR3 DNA follows: TGTGCCAGCAGCGTAGAAGCGGGTCTAGCCAAAAACATTCAGTACTTC. Its protein is CASSVEAGLAKNIQYF.

This rearrangement joins TRBV28 to TRBJ2-5; maybe TRBD1 (6 bases). There are 15 residues in the CDR3. V was clipped by 6 bases and J by 1 base, with 15 bases between them. Germline-derived CDR1 and CDR2 are MDHEN and SYDVKM. CDR3 DNA sequence: TGTGCCAGCAGACCCCTCGACAGGCGCCAAGAGACCCAGTACTTC. Protein: CASRPLDRRQETQYF.

This clone was observed a few times. CDR3 in DNA: TGTGCCAGCAGCTTGTGTGAACTAGCGGGACATGAGACCCAGTACTTC. Residues: CASSLCELAGHETQYF. The gene calls are TRBV5-8 and TRBJ2-5; 10 nucleotides match TRBD2. The V and J ends lost 1 base and 5 bases, in that order; junction bases with no gene match: 8. The germline gives CDR1 SGHTS, CDR2 YDEGEE. The CDR3 extends over 16 amino acids.

The V gene is TRBV11-3, the J gene TRBJ2-3, with 9 bases lining up with TRBD2. Per germline, CDR1 SGHNT and CDR2 YENEEA. V was pared by 1 base and J by 1 base, with 3 bases of the junction left unmatched. This CDR3 is 16 amino acids long. CDR3: CASSLGLAVGTDTQYF. The CDR3, as DNA: TGTGCCAGCAGCTTAGGACTAGCGGTGGGCACAGATACGCAGTATTTT.

The genes are TRBV5-4 and TRBJ1-2; 9 bases line up with TRBD1. Germline CDR1 SGHNT, CDR2 YYREEE (reference sequence). CDR3 length equals 15 residues. V shed 3 bases and J 2 bases; nucleotides not matched to a gene: 5. The CDR3 loop is CASSYAGTGNYGYTF. In DNA form, the CDR3 reads TGTGCCAGCAGCTATGCCGGGACAGGGAACTATGGCTACACCTTC.

The chain carries TRBV2 and TRBJ1-5; 11 bases are shared with TRBD1. The V gene's germline CDR1 is SNHLY and CDR2 FYNNEI. The CDR3 sequence is 13 residues long. V lost 8 bases and J lost 7; bases outside the gene matches: 4. CDR3 bases: TGTGCCAGCGGACAGGGGGCAGGGCAGCCCCAGCATTTT. Translated: CASGQGAGQPQHF.

The chain is built from TRBV4-3 and TRBJ1-5; 7 bases are shared with TRBD1. The junction had 17 bases not matched to a gene; V was cut back by 3 bases and J by 0 bases. The CDR3 has 20 amino acids. Germline CDR1 reads LGHNA; CDR2 reads YSLEER. This CDR3 is CASSQRGWGTVLLSNQPQHF. The CDR3 bases are TGCGCCAGCAGCCAGAGGGGGTGGGGGACAGTCCTTCTTAGCAATCAGCCCCAGCATTTT.

The CDR3 protein is CASSSSAGGYNEQFF. The CDR3 coding sequence is TGTGCCAGCAGCTCGTCGGCGGGGGGGTACAATGAGCAGTTCTTC. The J gene is TRBJ2-1, the V gene TRBV7-9; 9 nucleotides agree with TRBD2. The junction had 5 bases not matched to a gene; V was cut back by 4 bases and J by 4 bases. This CDR3 contains 15 residues. Looked up from germline, CDR1 is SEHNR and CDR2 is FQNEAQ (reference sequence).

This clone was seen a few times. The chain is built from TRBV6-4 and TRBJ2-7; 14 bases are a match to TRBD2. The germline V gene encodes CDR1 MRHNA and CDR2 SNTAGT. Losses at the gene ends were 6 bases for V and 5 bases for J; bases not matched to a gene: 3. This CDR3 is built from 14 residues. The CDR3 spells CASSSGLAGDEQYF. The CDR3 DNA is TGTGCCAGCAGCTCGGGACTAGCGGGAGACGAGCAGTACTTC.